The sequence of this T cell receptor beta chain was determined in a study of OX40 agonist ivuxolimab in advanced cancers. Background on the study: Patients in dose escalation had liver, melanoma, kidney or head and neck cancers.

CDR1 is MNHEY and CDR2 is SMNVEV in the germline V gene (reference sequence). The CDR3 runs to 14 residues. Trimming removed 3 bases from V and 8 bases from J, with 16 bases in between. Study-level findings and limits: CD8+ T cells showed, on average, more clonal expansion than CD4+ cells. Antigen specificity was not determined for the expanded peripheral T cells.

This clone turned up a few times. The antigen is unknown. Method: immunoSEQ multiplex PCR; TCRdb's copy keeps in-frame clones and lacks some. There are 35,000 to 50,000 clones in the sample; around nine tenths occur only once, and 0.85% to 1.2% lies in the top ten. The V and J genes are TRBV27 and TRBJ1-2; TRBD1 might be the D (5 bases). This clonotype originated in an adult with an advanced solid tumor such as melanoma, head and neck, liver or kidney cancer. Sample: CD4+ or CD8+ T cells sorted from blood, taken in a trial of the OX40 agonist ivuxolimab. The CDR3 bases are TGTGCCAGCAGTTTCTCAGGGCGGTTCCAAGGCTACACCTTC. It codes for CASSFSGRFQGYTF.